This T cell receptor beta chain came from a study of shared clonotypes between healthy human individuals. At the level of the study: Each donor contributed plates that comprised three CD4 naive, three CD4 memory, two CD8 naive and one CD8 memory.

Note on this clone: No antigen is known for it.

Findings of the study overall: A handful of donors shared approximately 5% of their naive CD4 clonotypes. Rarefaction gave evidence that sorted-subset sequencing remained incomplete despite large depth. Limitation of the genetic and exposure-history diversity represented came from the few donors.

This CDR3 comprises 17 residues. The V gene lost 4 bases and the J gene lost 4 bases, with 20 bases spanning the gap. Germline values: CDR1 SGHAT, CDR2 FQNNGV. Method: immunoSEQ multiplex PCR; TCRdb's copy keeps in-frame clones and lacks some. The sample lists some 1,600,000 clones; 95% to 99% were seen once. The receptor was derived from a man between 25 and 39 years old in good health. The chain combines TRBV11-2 with TRBJ2-1; D possibly corresponds to TRBD1 (6 bases). Source material: naive CD4+ T cells sorted from blood. Described subset: CD45RA+ positively selected. Written as DNA, the CDR3 is TGTGCCAGCAGCTCAAGACGCGAGCAGGGGAGTTACAATGAGCAGTTCTTC. Its translation: CASSSRREQGSYNEQFF.